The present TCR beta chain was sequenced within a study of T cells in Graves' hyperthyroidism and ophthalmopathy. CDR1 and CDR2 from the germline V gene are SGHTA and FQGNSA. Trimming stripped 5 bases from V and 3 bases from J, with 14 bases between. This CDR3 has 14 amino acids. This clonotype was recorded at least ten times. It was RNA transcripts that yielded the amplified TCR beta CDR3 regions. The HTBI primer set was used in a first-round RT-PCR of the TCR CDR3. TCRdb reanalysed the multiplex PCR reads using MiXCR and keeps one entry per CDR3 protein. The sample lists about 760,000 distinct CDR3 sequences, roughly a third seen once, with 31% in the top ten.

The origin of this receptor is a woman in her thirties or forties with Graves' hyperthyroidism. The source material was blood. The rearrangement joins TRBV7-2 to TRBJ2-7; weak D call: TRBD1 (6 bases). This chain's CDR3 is CASSQLTGRYEQYF. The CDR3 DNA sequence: TGTGCCAGCAGCCAGTTGACAGGTCGCTACGAGCAGTACTTC.